The present T cell receptor (beta chain) was sequenced within a study of blood T cell repertoires in COVID-19 (dated by TCRdb to the early 2020s). Background for the entire study: Samples covering the acute and convalescent phases of COVID-19 were provided by collaborators in the United States, Italy and Spain. Subjects who had been exposed to COVID-19, were actively infected with it, or had recovered from it provided the deeply sampled blood TCRbeta repertoires that made up the dataset. The prospective study material was composed of cDNA or gDNA derived from T cells, B-cell-depleted T cells, or PBMCs. The samples were drawn from the first 160 participants of the ongoing ImmuneRACE study and from some 1,300 subjects provided by 6 global collaborators. A freely available public database, intended as a resource for researchers studying the immune response to SARS-CoV-2, is where the repertoires were released. Sample metadata almost always included a de-identified subject ID, COVID-19 status, age in years and sex. HLA class I and class II types, where available, came from metadata supplied by the sample provider rather than from assay-based typing.

What the work shows at the level of the full study, not this receptor alone: The quantity of clinical and demographic metadata differed by source and by participant and was supplied without curation.

TCRbeta CDR3 regions were amplified from genomic DNA using the immunoSEQ Assay, a bias-controlled multiplex PCR. The authors' pipeline ran thus. The number of nucleated cells in each sample was estimated by amplification of reference gene primers within the assay. To quantify the absolute abundance of each unique TCRbeta CDR3 rearrangement, sequence reads were collapsed and filtered. For each sample, productive Simpson clonality was calculated by taking the square root of Simpson's diversity index across productive rearrangements. The table comes from immuneACCESS by way of TCRdb, which keeps in-frame sequences with V and J called. Part of the clones is missing from these tables; in studies checked, under half for an unresolved V gene and the rest for unknown reasons. Clone size and V and J calls were adopted from that table, with D and trimming inferred from the DNA. This sample holds under 200,000 clones; 88% were observed only once. Around 1.9% of the sample comes from the top ten.

Samples from volunteer blood donors who had recovered from COVID-19 were contributed by a second Seattle source. The collaborating institutions used their own protocols to collect whole blood in K2EDTA tubes. For TCRbeta analysis, collaborators shipped samples in one of three forms: frozen whole blood, isolated PBMCs, or DNA extracted from either of those sample types. Turning to this clone: No cognate antigen has been identified for it. Qualities for individual bases were not recorded, and no much larger clone is one base off.

V is pruned by 5 bases and J by 9 bases, leaving 7 bases of the junction without a gene match. For CDR1 and CDR2, the germline V gene lists SGHTA and FQGNSA. From the cysteine up to the phenylalanine, the CDR3 has a length of 15 residues. CDR3 DNA is the only sequence kept; it has 45 bases, read in frame from the first base. Recombination joined TRBV7-2 with TRBJ2-1, with 13 junctional bases fitting TRBD2. The origin of this receptor is a middle-aged man who had recovered from COVID-19. The sequenced sample consisted of peripheral blood. The DNA sequence is given as TGTGCCAGCAGCCTCGGACTAGCGGGAGTCGGTGAGCAGTTCTTC. Its amino acids are CASSLGLAGVGEQFF.